One T cell receptor (beta chain) is described in this entry. Its target is not known. All sorted populations exceeded 95% purity. The sample comes from a study of beta chain features in type 1 diabetes. Sequencing targeted expressed TCRB transcripts, as all isolated RNA had been reverse transcribed. The protocol was immunoSEQ multiplex PCR, while the TCRdb copy is restricted to in-frame clones and leaves out a portion. The profile shows around 150,000 clones, less than 9.5% of them singletons. Findings and limits, study-wide: VDJ junctions from type 1 diabetes patients carried fewer insertions and larger deletions. Across patients, naive, central memory and Treg TCRB repertoires exhibited apparently greater similarity than was observed across healthy donors.

The CDR3 length is 16 residues. The germline CDR1 and CDR2 sequences are SGHRS and YFSETQ. Trimming removed 0 bases at V and 0 bases at J, with 13 bases between. The receptor comes from a man aged 18 to 30 in good health. What was sequenced was central memory CD4+ T cells from blood. The V gene is TRBV5-1, the J gene TRBJ2-7, with D perhaps TRBD1 (5 bases). In DNA, the CDR3 is TGCGCCAGCAGCTTGGGGGGAAATAGGGGCTCCTACGAGCAGTACTTC. The encoded protein is CASSLGGNRGSYEQYF.